Below are 4 T cell receptor beta chains sequenced from a single sample in a study of tumor-infiltrating lymphocytes in localized non-small cell lung cancer. The protocol was immunoSEQ multiplex PCR, while the TCRdb copy is restricted to in-frame clones and leaves out a portion. The profile shows 13,000 to 15,000 clones, approximately 62% of them singletons. The source material was uninvolved lung tissue not adjacent to the tumor. All receptors come from a human donor with non-small cell lung cancer.

This clone was observed a few times. For the CDR3, the DNA is TGTGCCAGCAGTTCCTTCCGGGACAGGGTATCCGGGGCCAACGTCCTGACTTTC. Protein product: CASSSFRDRVSGANVLTF. This sequence joins TRBV28 and TRBJ2-6, with TRBD1 matching over 9 bases. V gave up 4 bases and J gave up 4 bases; unmatched junction bases: 11. CDR1 is MDHEN, CDR2 SYDVKM, per germline. The length of the CDR3 is 18 residues.

The chain links TRBV6-1 to TRBJ1-2; D is ambiguous. The CDR3 runs to 15 residues. The germline V gene encodes CDR1 MNHNS and CDR2 SASEGT. V dropped 4 bases and J dropped 4 bases, with 16 bases sitting between them. For the CDR3, the DNA is TGTGCCAGCAGTGCTCATTTCGGCCTCTCCTATGGCTACACCTTC. Protein product: CASSAHFGLSYGYTF.

By share, this clone ranks as medium-sized. The CDR3: CASSLIGTLNTEAFF. The CDR3 DNA is TGTGCCAGCAGCCTGATAGGCACCTTGAACACTGAAGCTTTCTTT. This chain joins TRBV7-4 and TRBJ1-1; D gene uncertain. The CDR3 consists of 15 residues. Between the trimmed V and J ends, which lost 5 bases and 0 bases, there was a span of 13 bases. CDR1 and CDR2 from the germline V gene are SGHVT and SQSDAQ.

This rearrangement joins TRBV4-3 to TRBJ1-6; no clear D gene. Germline values: CDR1 LGHNA, CDR2 YSLEER. The CDR3 is 17 amino acids. Trimming removed 0 bases at V and 3 bases at J, with 12 bases between. The CDR3 spells CASSQELAGFYNSPLHF. DNA of the CDR3: TGCGCCAGCAGCCAAGAGCTGGCGGGATTCTATAATTCACCCCTCCACTTT.